Listed below are T cell receptor beta chains from one sample, sequenced in a study of Tregs in tolerant kidney transplant recipients. The table came from immunoSEQ multiplex PCR; TCRdb's copy has only in-frame clones and leaves some out. The repertoire has about 59,000 clones, approximately 82% of them found once; the top ten carry roughly 5.2%. Sequenced sample: CD4+ T cells from blood. The receptors here all came from a human donor in good health. CDR3s include the opening cysteine and the closing phenylalanine or tryptophan. D genes are given only for firm matches. Some rows have no size entry. The others give once, few or many, or a class for an expanded clone.

D gene: TRBD1
clone size: NA
J gene: TRBJ2-7
V gene: TRBV9
CDR3 protein: CASSVSGTGDHEQYF
CDR3 DNA: TGTGCCAGCAGCGTGTCCGGGACAGGGGACCACGAGCAGTACTTC

D gene: TRBD1
clone size: NA
J gene: TRBJ1-4
V gene: TRBV9
CDR3 protein: CASSVGPGQGGEKLFF
CDR3 DNA: TGTGCCAGCAGCGTAGGTCCGGGACAGGGAGGCGAAAAACTGTTTTTT

D gene: TRBD2
clone size: NA
J gene: TRBJ2-3
V gene: TRBV4-2
CDR3 protein: CASSLISGEGADTQYF
CDR3 DNA: TGTGCCAGCAGCTTGATTAGCGGGGAGGGGGCAGATACGCAGTATTTT

D gene: NA
clone size: NA
J gene: TRBJ2-7
V gene: TRBV29-1
CDR3 protein: CSAPESPYEQYF
CDR3 DNA: TGCAGCGCCCCCGAATCCCCCTACGAGCAGTACTTC

D gene: NA
clone size: NA
J gene: TRBJ1-6
V gene: TRBV4-2
CDR3 protein: CASSQGDSPLHF
CDR3 DNA: TGTGCCAGCAGCCAAGGGGATTCACCCCTCCACTTT

D gene: TRBD2
clone size: NA
J gene: TRBJ2-2
V gene: TRBV2
CDR3 protein: CASRLARRGGELFF
CDR3 DNA: TGTGCCAGCAGACTAGCGCGGAGGGGCGGGGAGCTGTTTTTT

D gene: NA
clone size: once
J gene: TRBJ2-7
V gene: TRBV19
CDR3 protein: CASSILHRSQGENYEQYF
CDR3 DNA: TGTGCCAGTAGTATCCTCCATCGGTCGCAGGGCGAGAATTACGAGCAGTACTTC

D gene: NA
clone size: few
J gene: TRBJ2-5
V gene: TRBV7-6
CDR3 protein: CASSSPYRGRKTQYF
CDR3 DNA: TGTGCCAGCAGCTCCCCCTATCGAGGGAGAAAGACCCAGTACTTC

D gene: NA
clone size: NA
J gene: TRBJ1-1
V gene: TRBV5-4
CDR3 protein: CASSLRDLPEAFF
CDR3 DNA: TGTGCCAGCAGCTTAAGGGACCTTCCTGAAGCTTTCTTT

D gene: NA
clone size: NA
J gene: TRBJ2-7
V gene: TRBV5-1
CDR3 protein: CASSLTGYEQYF
CDR3 DNA: TGCGCCAGCAGCTTAACCGGCTACGAGCAGTACTTC

D gene: NA
clone size: NA
J gene: TRBJ2-1
V gene: TRBV20-1
CDR3 protein: CSADRTNEQFF
CDR3 DNA: TGCAGTGCTGATAGGACCAATGAGCAGTTCTTC

D gene: TRBD1
clone size: NA
J gene: TRBJ1-5
V gene: TRBV13
CDR3 protein: CASSLGQGASNQPQHF
CDR3 DNA: TGTGCCAGCAGCTTAGGACAGGGGGCGAGCAATCAGCCCCAGCATTTT

D gene: NA
clone size: NA
J gene: TRBJ2-7
V gene: TRBV6-6
CDR3 protein: CASSYSRENEQYF
CDR3 DNA: TGTGCCAGCAGTTACTCGCGGGAAAACGAGCAGTACTTC

D gene: NA
clone size: NA
J gene: TRBJ2-2
V gene: TRBV11-3
CDR3 protein: CASSPSASNTGELFF
CDR3 DNA: TGTGCCAGCAGCCCATCGGCCTCGAACACCGGGGAGCTGTTTTTT

D gene: NA
clone size: NA
J gene: TRBJ2-7
V gene: TRBV7-3
CDR3 protein: CASSLAAGAGAKQYF
CDR3 DNA: TGTGCCAGCAGCTTAGCGGCGGGTGCGGGGGCGAAACAGTACTTC